This entry concerns a single T cell receptor (beta chain). Its antigen is undetermined. Profiling relied on immunoSEQ multiplex PCR, and the TCRdb table lists in-frame clones only, not all of them. The table shows 100,000 to 150,000 clones, with around 83% occurring only once. The data were taken from a study of T cell responses to AZD1222 COVID-19 vaccine. Overall study findings and caveats: An increase in Spike-specific TCR breadth and depth was observed after two AZD1222 doses.

The germline CDR1 and CDR2 sequences are SGHTA and FQGNSA. V lost 5 bases and J lost 5; bases outside the gene matches: 6. This CDR3 is built from 15 residues. The sample in question was peripheral blood, obtained on day 0 of AZD1222 vaccination. The chain uses TRBV7-2 and TRBJ2-1, with 10 bases aligning to TRBD2. The sequence was collected from an adult in good health. CDR3 nucleotides: TGTGCCAGCAGCAGAGGGACTAGCGACCACAATGAGCAGTTCTTC. Translation: CASSRGTSDHNEQFF.